Listed below are T cell receptor beta chains from one sample, sequenced in a study of neurological immune-mediated disorders. TCRdb itself ran the 5' RACE reads through MiXCR, one entry per CDR3 protein. Among 20,000 to 30,000 distinct CDR3 sequences listed, under 15% were seen once. The material sequenced was PBMCs. Receptors were obtained from a woman in her 40s with HTLV-1-associated myelopathy (HAM/TSP). The CDR3 runs from the conserved cysteine through the conserved F or W. A D gene is named only where the DNA matches it firmly. Some rows have no size entry. The others give once, few or many, or a class for an expanded clone.

TRBJ2-5,TRBV20-1,many,TRBD2,CSARGLAGVQETQYF,TGCAGTGCTAGGGGACTAGCGGGGGTACAAGAGACCCAGTACTTC
TRBJ2-2,TRBV20-1,many,TRBD2,CSASTSGNTGELFF,TGCAGTGCTTCGACTAGCGGCAACACCGGGGAGCTGTTTTTT
TRBJ2-3,TRBV11-3,.,TRBD2,CASSSGLAGGTDTQYF,TGTGCCAGCAGTTCGGGACTAGCGGGGGGCACAGATACGCAGTATTTT
TRBJ2-7,TRBV20-1,many,.,CSALATASNEQYF,TGCAGTGCACTAGCCACAGCGAGCAACGAGCAGTACTTC
TRBJ2-2,TRBV7-8,.,.,CASSPHWDTGELFF,TGTGCCAGCAGCCCTCACTGGGACACCGGGGAGCTGTTTTTT
TRBJ2-5,TRBV11-1,many,TRBD1,CASSPRTGNEQETQYF,TGTGCCAGCAGCCCTCGGACAGGGAACGAACAAGAGACCCAGTACTTC
TRBJ1-1,TRBV6-5,many,TRBD1,CASSYSTGDTEAFF,TGTGCCAGCAGTTACTCAACAGGGGACACTGAAGCTTTCTTT
TRBJ2-2,TRBV12-3/TRBV12-4,many,.,CASSPGRNSGELFF,TGTGCCAGCAGTCCCGGAAGGAATAGCGGGGAGCTGTTTTTT
TRBJ1-1,TRBV7-2,many,TRBD1,CASSFGGQPRAFF,TGTGCCAGCAGCTTTGGGGGACAGCCCAGAGCTTTCTTT
TRBJ1-5,TRBV7-8,many,TRBD1,CASATGTGQRQPQHF,TGTGCCAGCGCTACCGGGACAGGACAACGTCAGCCCCAGCATTTT
TRBJ1-3,TRBV20-1,many,.,CSARDLPGSSGNTIYF,TGCAGTGCTAGAGATTTACCGGGAAGCTCTGGAAACACCATATATTTT
TRBJ2-1,TRBV5-5,many,.,CASSIRSGTASSYNEQFF,TGTGCCAGCAGTATTCGATCCGGGACGGCGAGCTCCTACAATGAGCAGTTCTTC
TRBJ2-3,TRBV7-8,many,.,CASSPTTRTDTQYF,TGTGCCAGCAGCCCGACAACGCGCACAGATACGCAGTATTTT
TRBJ1-1,TRBV28,many,.,CASRPSGGNTEAFF,TGTGCCAGCAGGCCTTCGGGGGGGAACACTGAAGCTTTCTTT
TRBJ2-1,TRBV24-1,many,.,CATSDSPSDGNEQFF,TGTGCCACCAGTGATTCTCCTAGCGATGGGAATGAGCAGTTCTTC
TRBJ1-3,TRBV5-1,many,.,CASSLDGGAGNTIYF,TGCGCCAGCAGCTTGGATGGGGGTGCGGGAAACACCATATATTTT
TRBJ2-3,TRBV20-1,many,TRBD1,CSARGRQGASTDTQYF,TGCAGTGCTAGAGGCCGACAGGGGGCCAGCACAGATACGCAGTATTTT
TRBJ1-4,TRBV20-1,many,TRBD1,CSAMTGRTDEKLFF,TGCAGTGCGATGACAGGGAGGACAGATGAAAAACTGTTTTTT
TRBJ2-7,TRBV5-1,many,.,CASSLDLVGEQYF,TGCGCCAGCAGCTTGGATCTGGTAGGAGAGCAGTACTTC
TRBJ1-1,TRBV7-2,many,.,CASSTTGIGFTEAFF,TGTGCCAGCAGTACCACAGGGATTGGGTTCACTGAAGCTTTCTTT
TRBJ1-2,TRBV9,many,.,CASGAPYTF,TGTGCCAGCGGAGCTCCTTACACCTTC
TRBJ1-1,TRBV7-2,few,.,CASSFRGRSGTEAFF,TGTGCCAGCAGCTTCCGGGGCAGGTCTGGCACTGAAGCTTTCTTT
TRBJ1-2,TRBV4-1,many,.,CASSQKLLGGYTF,TGCGCCAGCAGCCAGAAATTATTAGGTGGCTACACCTTC
TRBJ2-3,TRBV5-1,.,TRBD2,CASSPLAGGPDTQYF,TGCGCCAGCAGCCCCCTAGCGGGGGGGCCAGATACGCAGTATTTT
TRBJ2-5,TRBV5-1,many,.,CASSPRGAQETQYF,TGCGCCAGCAGCCCCAGGGGGGCTCAAGAGACCCAGTACTTC
TRBJ2-7,TRBV12-3/TRBV12-4,many,TRBD2,CASSRLAYKQYF,TGTGCCAGCAGTCGACTAGCGTATAAGCAGTACTTC
TRBJ1-3,TRBV12-3/TRBV12-4,many,TRBD1,CANGQASSGNTIYF,TGTGCCAACGGACAGGCGAGCTCTGGAAACACCATATATTTT
TRBJ1-2,TRBV5-1,many,.,CASSSRQENYGYTF,TGCGCCAGCAGCTCAAGACAGGAAAACTATGGCTACACCTTC
TRBJ2-5,TRBV7-9,many,.,CASSLGGGSGQETQYF,TGTGCCAGCAGCTTAGGGGGAGGTAGCGGCCAAGAGACCCAGTACTTC
TRBJ1-4,TRBV5-1,many,.,CASSSTWSNPKREKLFF,TGCGCCAGCAGCTCCACCTGGAGCAACCCCAAGAGGGAAAAACTGTTTTTT
TRBJ2-2,TRBV5-5,many,.,CASSQGITGELFF,TGTGCCAGCAGCCAGGGAATCACCGGGGAGCTGTTTTTT
TRBJ2-1,TRBV20-1,many,.,CSAPPQGQGGSYNEQFF,TGCAGTGCACCACCTCAAGGGCAGGGGGGATCCTACAATGAGCAGTTCTTC
TRBJ1-4,TRBV20-1,many,.,CSAPSYEKLFF,TGCAGTGCTCCGTCCTATGAAAAACTGTTTTTT
TRBJ2-1,TRBV6-6,medium-sized,.,CATSIADYNEQFF,TGTGCGACGTCTATAGCGGACTACAATGAGCAGTTCTTC
TRBJ1-4,TRBV18,once,TRBD1,CASSPTGPNEKLFF,TGTGCCAGCTCACCGACAGGGCCTAATGAAAAACTGTTTTTT
TRBJ1-6,TRBV12-3/TRBV12-4,once,.,CASSDRMAYSPLHF,TGTGCCAGCAGCGACAGAATGGCCTATTCACCCCTCCACTTT
TRBJ1-2,TRBV29-1,.,.,CSVGESYGYTF,TGCAGCGTTGGGGAATCCTATGGCTACACCTTC
TRBJ2-5,TRBV6-1,many,.,CASSVGTQVGETQYF,TGTGCCAGCAGTGTCGGGACCCAGGTTGGGGAGACCCAGTACTTC
TRBJ2-2,TRBV7-8,many,TRBD2,CASSSRGAGTTGELFF,TGTGCCAGCAGCTCCCGAGGAGCGGGGACCACCGGGGAGCTGTTTTTT
TRBJ2-3,TRBV7-2,few,.,CASSFYICSASVPDPSTDTQYF,.
TRBJ2-3,TRBV5-1,many,.,CASSPISTDTQYF,TGCGCCAGCAGCCCGATTTCCACAGATACGCAGTATTTT
TRBJ2-1,TRBV5-1,many,.,CASSYPDSRDEQFF,TGCGCCAGCAGCTACCCTGACAGTCGTGATGAGCAGTTCTTC
TRBJ2-3,TRBV7-9,many,TRBD1,CASSLGFRGQPGADTQYF,TGTGCCAGCAGCTTAGGCTTCAGGGGGCAGCCCGGGGCAGATACGCAGTATTTT
TRBJ1-4,TRBV5-6,many,.,CASSFWTNEKLFF,TGTGCCAGCAGCTTTTGGACTAATGAAAAACTGTTTTTT
TRBJ1-6,TRBV5-1,.,.,CASSPRNNNYNSHLHF,TGCGCCAGCAGCCCACGGAACAATAACTATAATTCACACCTCCACTTT
TRBJ2-4,TRBV10-3,.,TRBD1,CAISEGTVTAKNIQYF,TGTGCCATCAGTGAGGGGACAGTTACAGCCAAAAACATTCAGTACTTC
TRBJ2-1,TRBV4-3,many,TRBD2,CASSQDGGRLNEQFF,TGCGCCAGCAGCCAAGACGGCGGGAGGTTGAATGAGCAGTTCTTC
TRBJ1-6,TRBV7-2,many,.,CASSPGYNSPLHF,TGTGCCAGCAGCCCAGGGTATAATTCACCCCTCCACTTT
TRBJ2-1,TRBV9,many,.,CASSATGANEQFF,TGTGCCAGCAGCGCCACAGGAGCGAATGAGCAGTTCTTC
TRBJ1-2,TRBV3-1,many,.,CASTRAANYGYTF,TGTGCCAGCACCCGAGCGGCAAACTATGGCTACACCTTC
TRBJ2-1,TRBV29-1,many,.,CSVEEPSRDEQFF,TGCAGCGTTGAAGAACCCAGCCGCGATGAGCAGTTCTTC
TRBJ2-7,TRBV5-1,many,.,CASSPRQAVYEQYF,TGCGCCAGCAGCCCGAGACAGGCGGTTTACGAGCAGTACTTC
TRBJ2-5,TRBV14,many,.,CASSQGGLAIETQYF,TGTGCCAGCAGCCAAGGTGGTCTAGCGATCGAGACCCAGTACTTC
TRBJ2-7,TRBV12-3/TRBV12-4,many,TRBD1,CASKPRDRDYEQYF,TGTGCCAGCAAACCTCGGGACAGGGACTACGAGCAGTACTTC
TRBJ2-3,TRBV2,.,TRBD2,CASIPTSGVRDTQYF,TGTGCCAGCATCCCGACTAGCGGGGTTAGAGACACGCAGTATTTT